This entry is about one T cell receptor (beta chain). The junction had 5 bases not matched to a gene; V was cut back by 6 bases and J by 0 bases. From germline, CDR1 is MNHNS and CDR2 SASEGT. The CDR3 has 15 amino acids. This record belongs to a study of cytomegalovirus exposure and HLA in healthy donors. The PCR had 60 Vbeta and 13 Jbeta primers. Here immunoSEQ multiplex PCR was the method, and the copy in TCRdb shows in-frame clones only, minus some. The sample consists of roughly 150,000 clones, 70% to 90% of them appearing once. The clonotype originates from a man aged 25-45 years in good health and CMV-seropositive. The rearrangement uses TRBV6-1 and TRBJ2-1; TRBD1 agrees at 7 bases. The specimen sequenced was PBMCs. CDR3: CASSSGTASYNEQFF. The DNA for the CDR3 is TGTGCCAGCAGCTCCGGGACAGCCTCCTACAATGAGCAGTTCTTC.